The next 16 T cell receptor beta chains were all read from a single sample in a study of vaccination and CD4 T cells after COVID-19. CD4+ T cells that had been cultured provided DNA sequenced with the Oncomine TCR Beta short-read assay. Via MiXCR, TCRdb re-called the PCR reads, giving one row per CDR3 protein. This table holds more than 10,000 distinct CDR3 sequences, 32% found once. Their specific antigens are unknown. Treatment meaning: approximately 10-day PBMC culture with coronavirus spike peptide pools or control peptides (ViraFEST assay). The input for sequencing was CD4+ T cells from blood, cultured in vitro, taken after SARS-CoV-2 vaccination. The receptors were gathered from a human donor who had recovered from COVID-19.

The chain carries TRBV6-1 and TRBJ2-3, with 13 bases lining up with TRBD2. J lost 5 bases, V lost 6 bases, and 8 bases had no gene match. The CDR3 is 16 amino acids. Germline loops: CDR1 MNHNS, CDR2 SASEGT. The CDR3 sequence is CASRRTSGSGGDTQYF. The CDR3 nucleotides read TGTGCCAGCAGACGGACTAGCGGGAGTGGTGGAGATACGCAGTATTTT.

This clonotype was counted only a few times. V is TRBV7-2 and J is TRBJ2-7; 8 nucleotides line up with TRBD1. CDR1 SGHTA and CDR2 FQGNSA come from the germline V gene. V was pared by 5 bases and J by 5 bases, with 11 bases of the junction left unmatched. This CDR3 has 15 amino acids. The CDR3 sequence is CASSQGGAGGDEQYF. The CDR3 DNA sequence: TGTGCCAGCAGCCAAGGCGGGGCAGGGGGCGACGAGCAGTACTTC. Drawing the rest from reference TRBV7-2 and TRBJ2-7, the complete variable domain is GAGVSQSPSNKVTEKGKDVELRCDPISGHTALYWYRQSLGQGLEFLIYFQGNSAPDKSGLPSDRFSAERTGGSVSTLTIQRTQQEDSAVYLCASSQGGAGGDEQYFGPGTRLTVT.

CDR3 sequence: CASSFPIAKNIQYF. In nucleotides, the CDR3 is TGTGCCAGCAGTTTCCCCATAGCCAAAAACATTCAGTACTTC. The chain carries TRBV28 and TRBJ2-4; no reliable D call. V was pared by 3 bases and J by 0 bases, with 6 bases between. The CDR3 is made up of 14 amino acids. Germline values: CDR1 MDHEN, CDR2 SYDVKM.

This rearrangement joins TRBV19 to TRBJ2-7; 9 bases line up with TRBD2. Trimming at V came to 2 bases and at J to 4 bases, leaving 9 bases not matched to a gene. In germline, CDR1 is LNHDA, CDR2 SQIVND (reference sequence). The CDR3 length is 16 residues. The CDR3 DNA reads as TGTGCCAGTAGTATATTCCTAGCGGGACCGGGTTACGAGCAGTACTTC. It encodes CASSIFLAGPGYEQYF. Full variable domain (outside the CDR3, taken from reference TRBV19 and TRBJ2-7): DGGITQSPKYLFRKEGQNVTLSCEQNLNHDAMYWYRQDPGQGLRLIYYSQIVNDFQKGDIAEGYSVSREKKESFPLTVTSAQKNPTAFYLCASSIFLAGPGYEQYFGPGTRLTVT.

The chain joins TRBV27 to TRBJ1-2; 9 bases map to TRBD1. CDR3 length: 16 amino acids. Germline V gene data show CDR1 as MNHEY and CDR2 as SMNVEV (reference sequence). The ends lost 1 base at V and 1 base at J; junction bases unmatched: 4. CDR3 DNA: TGTGCCAGCAGTTTATTGGGGACAGGGAGTAACTATGGCTACACCTTC. It yields the protein CASSLLGTGSNYGYTF.

This sequence joins TRBV6-1 and TRBJ2-7; D may be TRBD2 (6 bases). The CDR3 runs to 10 residues. Trimming stripped 6 bases from V and 12 bases from J, with 12 bases between. From germline, CDR1 is MNHNS and CDR2 SASEGT. CDR3 DNA: TGTGCCAGCAGCCTGAGGGAGGCGTACTTC. It translates to CASSLREAYF.

This clonotype turned up a few times. V is TRBV28 and J is TRBJ2-7; D is ambiguous. Germline V gene data show CDR1 as MDHEN and CDR2 as SYDVKM. V was trimmed by 2 bases and J by 4 bases, leaving 12 bases between them. The CDR3 is 14 residues long. CDR3 loop: CASSLLVGRYEQYF. The CDR3 DNA is TGTGCCAGCAGTTTACTGGTAGGGCGATACGAGCAGTACTTC.

By proportion, this clonotype is medium-sized. This chain links TRBV7-2 with TRBJ1-2; possibly TRBD1 for D (5 bases). CDR1 SGHTA and CDR2 FQGNSA come from the germline V gene. Trimming removed 2 bases from V and 2 bases from J, with 15 bases in between. This CDR3 region has 16 residues. CDR3: CASSLSPGGGNYGYTF. In DNA, the CDR3 is TGTGCCAGCAGCTTATCCCCCGGCGGGGGGAACTATGGCTACACCTTC.

This clonotype was detected a few times. This chain uses TRBV10-3 with TRBJ2-2, with D unresolved. Deletions cut 10 bases from V and 0 bases from J, with 3 bases between. The CDR3 has 11 residues. The germline gives CDR1 ENHRY, CDR2 SYGVKD. CDR3 residues: CATSNTGELFF. The CDR3 DNA is TGTGCCACCTCGAACACCGGGGAGCTGTTTTTT.

The chain carries TRBV20-1 and TRBJ2-5; 8 positions agree with TRBD1. Germline lookup yields CDR1 DFQATT and CDR2 SNEGSKA (reference sequence). V lost 6 bases to trimming and J lost 7 bases; unmatched junction nucleotides: 13. This CDR3 spans 14 amino acids. Here the CDR3 reads CSAPTGAGGGTQYF. The CDR3 DNA sequence: TGCAGTGCCCCGACAGGGGCCGGAGGGGGGACCCAGTACTTC.

The table lists this clonotype with a few counts. This sequence joins TRBV4-1 and TRBJ2-5; no clear D gene. The V end was cut by 0 bases, the J end by 2 bases, with 10 bases between. Germline V gives CDR1 MGHRA, CDR2 YSYEKL. This CDR3 is built from 15 residues. The CDR3 sequence: CASSQDLRVQETQYF. CDR3 DNA: TGCGCCAGCAGCCAAGATCTAAGGGTTCAAGAGACCCAGTACTTC.

Details on this clonotype: A read error may account for a junction end that differs from germline. V gene TRBV6-1 combines with J gene TRBJ1-2; TRBD1 aligns across 7 bases. Germline CDR1 reads MNHNS; CDR2 reads SASEGT. The CDR3 length is 14 residues. CDR3 DNA sequence: TGTGCCAGCACCCAGACAGGGAGGACCTTGGGGGGGAACTTC. Translated: CASTQTGRTLGGNF.

This clonotype was found a few times. This sequence joins TRBV20-1 and TRBJ2-7, with TRBD2 matching over 7 bases. The CDR3 totals 14 residues. J was trimmed by 2 bases and V by 3 bases; bases with no gene match: 7. Germline assignment: CDR1 DFQATT and CDR2 SNEGSKA (reference sequence). Here the CDR3 reads CSASSGRAAYEQYF. CDR3 coding DNA: TGCAGTGCTAGTAGTGGGAGGGCCGCCTACGAGCAGTACTTC.

The chain links TRBV29-1 to TRBJ1-3, with D maybe TRBD1 (6 bases). The germline gives CDR1 SQVTM, CDR2 ANQGSEA. The CDR3 has 13 residues. Between the trimmed V and J ends, which lost 4 bases and 5 bases, there was a span of 12 bases. CDR3 bases: TGCAGCGTTGGAGCCGGGACAAGAAACACCATATATTTT. Translated: CSVGAGTRNTIYF.

The rearrangement uses TRBV12-3 or TRBV12-4 and TRBJ2-7; TRBD1 aligns across 7 bases. The CDR3 is made up of 12 amino acids. J gave up 3 bases and V 6 bases, and 2 bases lay outside the gene matches. CDR3 loop: CASSRTGYEQYF. CDR3 nucleotide sequence: TGTGCCAGCAGCCGGACAGGCTACGAGCAGTACTTC.

The J gene is TRBJ2-7, the V gene TRBV10-3; the D gene is possibly TRBD2 (5 bases). This CDR3 comprises 17 residues. The V and J ends lost 3 bases and 0 bases respectively, with 18 bases between them. CDR1 and CDR2 (germline): ENHRY, SYGVKD. The CDR3 region is CAISDSGSGIPSYEQYF. The CDR3 DNA reads as TGTGCCATCAGTGATTCGGGGTCGGGGATCCCCTCCTACGAGCAGTACTTC.